This record covers a single TCR beta chain. The antigen is not known. Clones were read by immunoSEQ multiplex PCR, and TCRdb kept only the in-frame ones, dropping some. The data hold roughly 76,000 clones, with approximately 84% observed a single time. This specimen belongs to a study of OX40 agonist ivuxolimab in advanced cancers. About the research overall: A partial response was reached by three patients: one with hepatocellular carcinoma and two with cutaneous melanoma.

The CDR3 runs to 15 residues. The V and J ends lost 3 bases and 4 bases, in that order; junction bases with no gene match: 7. Germline CDR1 SNHLY, CDR2 FYNNEI. Study-wide findings and caveats: Dose levels from 0.1 to 3.0 mg/kg saw CD4+ and CD8+ blood T cells expand clonally by week 6. Expanded clones were, on average, more numerous among CD8+ T cells than CD4+. The study found among the lowest clonal expansion in partial responders at 0.1-3.0 mg/kg.

The sample here was CD4+ or CD8+ T cells sorted from blood, taken in a trial of the OX40 agonist ivuxolimab. The receptor was isolated from an adult with an advanced solid tumor such as melanoma, head and neck, liver or kidney cancer. This chain connects TRBV2 to TRBJ2-5; TRBD2 agrees at 8 bases. The CDR3: CASSDGGLAPETQYF. The DNA of the CDR3 is TGTGCCAGCAGTGATGGAGGACTAGCCCCAGAGACCCAGTACTTC.